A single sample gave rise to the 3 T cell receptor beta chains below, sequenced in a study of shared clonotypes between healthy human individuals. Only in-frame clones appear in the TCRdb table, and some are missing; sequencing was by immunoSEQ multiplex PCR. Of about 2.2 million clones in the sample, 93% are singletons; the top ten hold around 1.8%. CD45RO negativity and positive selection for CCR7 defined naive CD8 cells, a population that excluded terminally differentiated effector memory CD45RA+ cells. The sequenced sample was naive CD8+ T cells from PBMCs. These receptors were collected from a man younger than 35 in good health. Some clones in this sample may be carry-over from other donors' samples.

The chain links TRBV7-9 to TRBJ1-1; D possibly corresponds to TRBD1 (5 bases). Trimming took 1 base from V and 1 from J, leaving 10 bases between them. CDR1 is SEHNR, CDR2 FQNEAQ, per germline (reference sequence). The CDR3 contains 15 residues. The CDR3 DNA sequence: TGTGCCAGCAGCTTAGTAGGGGACTGGAACACTGAAGCTTTCTTT. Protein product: CASSLVGDWNTEAFF.

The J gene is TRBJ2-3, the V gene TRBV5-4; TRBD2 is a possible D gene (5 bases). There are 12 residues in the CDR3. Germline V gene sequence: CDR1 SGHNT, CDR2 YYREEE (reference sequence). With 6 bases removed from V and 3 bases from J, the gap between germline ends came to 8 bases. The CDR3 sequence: CASTGVTDTQYF. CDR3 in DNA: TGTGCCAGCACCGGGGTTACAGATACGCAGTATTTT. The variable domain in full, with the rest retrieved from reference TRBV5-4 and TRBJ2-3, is ETGVTQSPTHLIKTRGQQVTLRCSSQSGHNTVSWYQQALGQGPQFIFQYYREEENGRGNFPPRFSGLQFPNYSSELNVNALELDDSALYLCASTGVTDTQYFGPGTRLTVL.

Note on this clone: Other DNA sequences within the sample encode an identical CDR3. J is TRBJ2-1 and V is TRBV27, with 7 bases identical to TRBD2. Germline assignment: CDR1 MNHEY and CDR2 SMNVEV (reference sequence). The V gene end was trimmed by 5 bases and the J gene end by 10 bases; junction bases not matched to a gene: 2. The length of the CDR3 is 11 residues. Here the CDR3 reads CASSGSGEQFF. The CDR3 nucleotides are TGTGCCAGCAGTGGTAGCGGGGAGCAGTTCTTC.